This is a list of T cell receptor beta chains from one sample in a study of cytomegalovirus exposure and HLA in healthy donors. TCRdb's table, derived via immunoSEQ multiplex PCR, lists solely in-frame clones and lacks some. The table gives just under 80,000 clones; the top ten clones make up around 4% of it. The sequencing input was PBMCs. All receptors derive from a man aged 18 to 30 in good health and CMV-seropositive. CDR3s include the opening cysteine and the closing phenylalanine or tryptophan. D genes are given only for firm matches.

V gene,D gene,J gene,CDR3 DNA,CDR3 protein
TRBV27,TRBD1,TRBJ2-7,TGTGCCAGCAGTTTATCGGGTGGACAGGGGCTAACCTACGAGCAGTACTTC,CASSLSGGQGLTYEQYF
TRBV5-1,.,TRBJ2-5,TGCGCCAGCAGCCTCAAAATCCAGGGGCGGGAGACCCAGTACTTC,CASSLKIQGRETQYF
TRBV7-2,.,TRBJ2-2,TGTGCCAGCAGCTTAACAGGGACGAACACCGGGGAGCTGTTTTTT,CASSLTGTNTGELFF
TRBV2,TRBD2,TRBJ2-7,TGTGCCAGCAGTTGGGGGGGTGCGGAGTCCTACGAGCAGTACTTC,CASSWGGAESYEQYF
TRBV5-1,TRBD1,TRBJ2-7,TGCGCCAGCAGCTTGGCCGTATGGACAGGGTCCTACGAGCAGTACTTC,CASSLAVWTGSYEQYF
TRBV21-1,.,TRBJ2-2,TGTGCCAGCAGCAAAGAAGCGACAGGGGGGGGGACCGGGGAGCTGTTTTTT,CASSKEATGGGTGELFF
TRBV27,.,TRBJ1-2,TGTGCCAGCAGTTCAGGACAGCCGCCCCGGGATGGCTACACCTTC,CASSSGQPPRDGYTF
TRBV6-1,TRBD1,TRBJ1-4,TGTGCCAGCAGTGCACCCGGGACAGGGGATGAAAAACTGTTTTTT,CASSAPGTGDEKLFF
TRBV9,TRBD1,TRBJ1-4,TGTGCCAGCAGCCCCTCGGACAGGGTTGAAAAAAAACTGTTTTTT,CASSPSDRVEKKLFF
TRBV27,.,TRBJ2-3,TGTGCCACGCAACGAGGAGAGGTAGATACGCAGTATTTT,CATQRGEVDTQYF
TRBV6-5,.,TRBJ2-2,TGTGCCAGCAGTTACTCGCGCGGGAACACCGGGGAGCTGTTTTTT,CASSYSRGNTGELFF
TRBV4-1,.,TRBJ2-7,TGCGCCAGCAGCCAAGGACACCCTCAGGAGGACGAGCAGTACTTC,CASSQGHPQEDEQYF
TRBV13,.,TRBJ2-1,TGTGCCAGCAGCTTAGCGGCCGAGGGGGGGTACAATGAGCAGTTCTTC,CASSLAAEGGYNEQFF
TRBV5-5,TRBD1,TRBJ1-4,TGTGCCAGCAGCTTGCGCCTAGGACAGGGCTCAAATGAAAAACTGTTTTTT,CASSLRLGQGSNEKLFF
TRBV5-1,TRBD1,TRBJ2-7,TGCGCCAGCAGCTTTGGGACAGAACCCTACGAGCAGTACTTC,CASSFGTEPYEQYF
TRBV28,.,TRBJ2-2,TGTGCCAGCAGTTTGGTCAGGGGGGTGACCGGGGAGCTGTTTTTT,CASSLVRGVTGELFF
TRBV15,.,TRBJ1-1,TGTGCCACCAGCAGGGAGAGGGTCACTGAAGCTTTCTTT,CATSRERVTEAFF
TRBV6-5,.,TRBJ2-2,TGTGCCAGCAGGCCTGATTTTGAGGCCGGGGAGCTGTTTTTT,CASRPDFEAGELFF
TRBV7-6,.,TRBJ2-5,TGTGCCAGCAGCCCCAAAACGGGGTCCGCAGAGACCCAGTACTTC,CASSPKTGSAETQYF
TRBV10-3,.,TRBJ1-1,TGTGCCATCAGTGAAGACAGATTTGCTCCTGAAGCTTTCTTT,CAISEDRFAPEAFF
TRBV28,.,TRBJ2-5,TGTGCCAGCAGTTTAAGACTTACTCGGGAGACCCAGTACTTC,CASSLRLTRETQYF
TRBV5-1,TRBD1,TRBJ2-1,TGCGCCAGCAGCTCCCCGACAATAGCCTCTCCGAATCAGACAGGGTCCTTCTACAATGAGCAGTTCTTC,CASSSPTIASPNQTGSFYNEQFF
TRBV7-2,.,TRBJ1-1,TGTGCCAGCAGCTTATCCGGTTCGAACACTGAAGCTTTCTTT,CASSLSGSNTEAFF
TRBV7-6,TRBD1,TRBJ1-2,TGTGCCAGCAGCTTAGGAACAGGGGCGGACTATGGCTACACCTTC,CASSLGTGADYGYTF
TRBV5-1,TRBD1,TRBJ2-7,TGCGCCAGCAGCTTGGTCGGACAGGGACCTTACGCCTACGAGCAGTACTTC,CASSLVGQGPYAYEQYF
TRBV20-1,.,TRBJ1-1,TGCAGTGCGCGGCCGGTAACTGAAGCTTTCTTT,CSARPVTEAFF
TRBV11-2,.,TRBJ1-2,TGTGCCAGCAGCTTATTTACGGGACAAGGGCTTAGTGGTGGCTACACCTTC,CASSLFTGQGLSGGYTF
TRBV28,TRBD2,TRBJ2-1,TGTGCCAGCAGTTCCCTGACAGCAGACTACGGGACTAGCTATGAGCAGTTCTTC,CASSSLTADYGTSYEQFF
TRBV7-9,TRBD1,TRBJ1-2,TGTGCCAGCAGCCCAAGCCCGGGACAGGGATTTGGCTATGGCTACACCTTC,CASSPSPGQGFGYGYTF
TRBV6-1,.,TRBJ1-5,TGTGCCAGCAGTGAAACAGGCAATCAGCCCCAGCATTTT,CASSETGNQPQHF
TRBV29-1,.,TRBJ1-5,TGCAGCGTTGGGTGGGGGGGCAATCAGCCCCAGCATTTT,CSVGWGGNQPQHF
TRBV6-1,TRBD1,TRBJ2-7,TGTGCCAGCAGTGAAGCCGGGACAGGGAGCTACGAGCAGTACTTC,CASSEAGTGSYEQYF
TRBV6-1,TRBD1,TRBJ1-4,TGTGCCAGCAGTGAAGTGCAGGGGGCTAGTGAAAAACTGTTTTTT,CASSEVQGASEKLFF
TRBV18,TRBD1,TRBJ1-6,TGTGCCAGCTCACCCGACAGGGGGCAGGGTAATTCACCCCTCCACTTT,CASSPDRGQGNSPLHF
TRBV10-1,TRBD1,TRBJ2-3,TGCGCCAGCACTTACCCCCACAGGGGCGGCCTCTTCTTT,CASTYPHRGGLFF
TRBV6-1,.,TRBJ1-2,TGTGCCAGCAGTGAAGCACGGGTAGACCTGAACTATGGCTACACCTTC,CASSEARVDLNYGYTF
TRBV28,TRBD1,TRBJ1-2,TGTGCCAGCATCTCAGGTGGACAGGGGCATTCGGGCTACACCTTC,CASISGGQGHSGYTF
TRBV6-1,.,TRBJ2-7,TGTGCCAGCAGTGACCTCCAGGGCGCGGACGAGCAGTACTTC,CASSDLQGADEQYF
TRBV10-3,.,TRBJ1-3,TGTGCCATCAGTGAGAGTGGGACACAGCACACCATATATTTT,CAISESGTQHTIYF
TRBV29-1,TRBD1,TRBJ2-7,TGCAGCGTGTATAGGGACAGCTACGAGCAGTACTTC,CSVYRDSYEQYF
TRBV6-1,TRBD1,TRBJ2-1,TGTGCCAGCAGCGACAGGGGGGGACGTTACAATGAGCAGTTCTTC,CASSDRGGRYNEQFF
TRBV5-1,.,TRBJ2-2,TGCGCCAGCACCCCGGGGAGCCTTTCGAACACCGGGGAGCTGTTTTTT,CASTPGSLSNTGELFF
TRBV27,TRBD1,TRBJ2-7,TGTGCCAGCAGTTCCACAGGGGGCTACTACGAGCAGTACTTC,CASSSTGGYYEQYF
TRBV6-1,TRBD1,TRBJ2-5,TGTGCCACAAGCAGGGGGCGCGAAGAGACCCAGTACTTC,CATSRGREETQYF
TRBV9,.,TRBJ2-1,TGTGCCAGCAGCGTGGTCGCTAGAGGAGTTGAGAATGAGCAGTTCTTC,CASSVVARGVENEQFF
TRBV7-3,TRBD1,TRBJ1-1,TGTGCCACCAGGACAGGGCCGAACACTGAAGCTTTCTTT,CATRTGPNTEAFF
TRBV9,TRBD2,TRBJ2-3,TGTGCCAGCAGCGCGGGGGGGCCAGAAGATACGCAGTATTTT,CASSAGGPEDTQYF
TRBV7-3,.,TRBJ2-2,TGTGCCAGCAGCTTACAGGGGAGGGACACCGGGGAGCTGTTTTTT,CASSLQGRDTGELFF